A single sample is the source of the 17 T cell receptor beta chains below, sequenced in a study of T cell repertoires in cytomegalovirus infection. TCRdb re-called the reads through MiXCR, storing one row per CDR3 protein. The sample yields roughly 190,000 distinct CDR3 sequences, more than 9% seen once. The sequencing input was PBMCs. All receptors come from a human donor in good health (CMV status not recorded). Some clones in this sample may be carry-over from other donors' samples.

A remark on this clonotype: This may come from a read error, since a much larger clone is one base off. This CDR3 is missing its conserved last phenylalanine or tryptophan, likely due to a read error. V is TRBV7-8 and J is TRBJ1-6; D is ambiguous. CDR1 is SGHVS and CDR2 is FQNEAQ in the germline V gene. CDR3 size: 12 residues. The ends were cut back, 7 bases at V and 11 bases at J, with 12 bases in the middle. The CDR3 DNA sequence: TGTGCCAGCACCGGGAGCAGCACACCCCTCCACTCT. Translated, it gives CASTGSSTPLHS.

Many counts were recorded for this clonotype. V is TRBV7-2 and J is TRBJ1-1; maybe TRBD1 (6 bases). CDR1 SGHTA and CDR2 FQGNSA come from the germline V gene. The CDR3 contains 15 residues. Trimming stripped 2 bases from V and 5 bases from J, with 15 bases between. The CDR3 protein is CASSLIANRATEAFF. CDR3 bases: TGTGCCAGCAGCTTAATCGCGAACAGGGCAACTGAAGCTTTCTTT.

This sequence joins TRBV14 and TRBJ2-1; unclear D gene. The germline CDR1 and CDR2 sequences are SGHDN and FVKESK. The CDR3 is 16 residues long. V lost 1 base and J 0 bases, leaving 10 bases between the germline ends. The CDR3 spells CASSQGRPSSYNEQFF. DNA for the CDR3: TGTGCCAGCAGCCAAGGGCGGCCCAGCTCCTACAATGAGCAGTTCTTC.

This clonotype came up a few times. CDR3 sequence reads: CASSSGRSEQYF. CDR3 nucleotides: TGCGCCAGCAGCTCGGGACGGTCCGAGCAGTACTTC. V is TRBV5-1 and J is TRBJ2-7; D is tentatively TRBD1 or TRBD2 (5 bases each). CDR3 length: 12 residues. Between the trimmed V and J ends, which lost 3 bases and 6 bases, there was a span of 10 bases. In germline, CDR1 is SGHRS, CDR2 YFSETQ.

The chain joins TRBV7-2 to TRBJ2-7; 9 bases match TRBD2. There are 15 residues in the CDR3. Trimming at V came to 7 bases and at J to 1 base, leaving 8 bases not matched to a gene. Germline CDR1 is SGHTA and CDR2 is FQGNSA. The CDR3 protein is CASTQQGLASYEQYF. In DNA form, the CDR3 reads TGTGCCAGCACCCAACAGGGACTAGCTTCCTACGAGCAGTACTTC.

This clonotype was observed at least ten times. This chain's CDR3 is CASSVQGGNMNTEAFF. The CDR3 coding sequence is TGTGCCAGCAGTGTACAGGGGGGTAACATGAACACTGAAGCTTTCTTT. The chain employs TRBV6-1 and TRBJ1-1, with TRBD1 identical over 8 bases. Germline CDR1 reads MNHNS; CDR2 reads SASEGT. This CDR3 region has 16 residues. V was clipped by 4 bases and J by 0 bases; unmatched bases: 7.

About this clonotype: A much larger clone differs from this one at a single base, so this may be a read error. The rearrangement links TRBV5-1 to TRBJ2-7; D is perhaps TRBD2 (6 bases). The CDR3 covers 13 residues. Germline CDR1 SGHRS, CDR2 YFSETQ. The CDR3 protein is CTSSAGTGYEQYF. The CDR3, as DNA: TGCACCAGCAGCGCTGGGACTGGCTACGAGCAGTACTTC.

The chain links TRBV27 to TRBJ1-2; 7 nucleotides line up with TRBD1. With 10 bases clipped from V and 5 bases from J, the junction kept 10 bases outside the gene matches. The CDR3 is 13 amino acids. Germline loops: CDR1 MNHEY, CDR2 SMNVEV (reference sequence). CDR3 DNA sequence: TGTGCCACTAAAGGGGGCGCGGAGTATGGCTACACCTTC. Residues: CATKGGAEYGYTF.

The chain has TRBV20-1 and TRBJ2-5; D might be TRBD2 (6 bases). V was trimmed by 7 bases and J by 6 bases, leaving 12 bases between them. Germline lookup yields CDR1 DFQATT and CDR2 SNEGSKA (reference sequence). The CDR3 sequence is 11 residues long. CDR3 amino acids: CSVRGGKTQYF. The CDR3 region has the DNA TGCAGTGTTCGTGGGGGGAAGACCCAGTACTTC.

This clonotype has a handful of counts. The chain has TRBV7-9 and TRBJ1-6; 10 nucleotides line up with TRBD1. The V gene end was trimmed by 2 bases and the J gene end by 11 bases; junction bases not matched to a gene: 15. CDR3 length: 18 residues. Germline CDR1 is SEHNR and CDR2 is FQNEAQ (reference sequence). The CDR3 coding sequence is TGTGCCAGCAGCTTACAGACAGGGGGCACCGCCAATTTGACACCCCTCCACTTT. This sequence encodes CASSLQTGGTANLTPLHF.

This clonotype was observed a handful of times. CDR3 amino acids: CSARDRGSNGYTF. The CDR3 DNA reads as TGCAGTGCTAGAGACAGGGGCAGTAATGGCTACACCTTC. The rearrangement uses TRBV20-1 and TRBJ1-2, with D tentatively TRBD1 (6 bases). Trimming stripped 0 bases from V and 6 bases from J, with 11 bases between. From germline, CDR1 is DFQATT and CDR2 SNEGSKA (reference sequence). The CDR3 sequence is 13 residues long.

This clonotype was seen at least ten times. The chain uses TRBV7-2 and TRBJ1-5, with D uncertain. Deletions cut 1 base from V and 6 bases from J, with 13 bases between. The CDR3 is 15 residues long. CDR1 and CDR2 from the germline V gene are SGHTA and FQGNSA. In nucleotides, the CDR3 is TGTGCCAGCAGCTTAGACAGAAGCGGCGGTCAGCCCCAGCATTTT. Its translation: CASSLDRSGGQPQHF.

This clonotype occurred many times. The chain carries TRBV4-2 and TRBJ1-3; 9 nucleotides align to TRBD1. Losses at the gene ends were 1 base for V and 1 base for J; bases not matched to a gene: 8. Per germline, CDR1 LGHNA and CDR2 YNFKEQ. The CDR3 loop spans 18 amino acids. CDR3 DNA sequence: TGTGCCAGCAGCCAAGGAAGGATGGGGACAGGGTCTGGAAACACCATATATTTT. Translating it yields CASSQGRMGTGSGNTIYF.

This clonotype was observed at least ten times. The chain joins TRBV28 to TRBJ1-2, with TRBD1 as a possible D gene (5 bases). The CDR3 spans 13 residues. The germline CDR1 and CDR2 sequences are MDHEN and SYDVKM. V shed 1 base and J shed 8 bases, with 11 bases lying between them. CDR3 in DNA: TGTGCCAGCAGTTTATTGGCAGGGTTGGGCTACACCTTC. Translating gives CASSLLAGLGYTF.

This chain uses TRBV29-1 with TRBJ2-5, with 11 bases fitting TRBD2. The J segment lost 4 bases and the V segment lost 4 bases, leaving 2 bases of the junction unmatched. Germline-derived CDR1 and CDR2 are SQVTM and ANQGSEA. The length of the CDR3 is 13 residues. The CDR3 DNA follows: TGCAGCGTTGGGCTAGCGGGAGGAGAGACCCAGTACTTC. This sequence encodes CSVGLAGGETQYF.

This clonotype was seen only once. A much larger clone differs by one base, so this may be a read error. This rearrangement joins TRBV7-2 to TRBJ2-7; the match to TRBD2 covers 8 bases. The CDR3 covers 15 residues. Germline CDR1 is SGHTA and CDR2 is FQGNSA. The CDR3 region is CASSLDREGFREHYF. CDR3 nucleotides: TGTGCCAGCAGCTTAGACCGGGAGGGCTTCCGCGAGCATTACTTC. The variable domain in full, with the rest retrieved from reference TRBV7-2 and TRBJ2-7, is GAGVSQSPSNKVTEKGKDVELRCDPISGHTALYWYRQSLGQGLEFLIYFQGNSAPDKSGLPSDRFSAERTGGSVSTLTIQRTQQEDSAVYLCASSLDREGFREHYFGPGTRLTVT.

Only a few counts were recorded for this clonotype. CDR3 bases: TGTGCCAGCACCCAAGAGGGGGGCGCCTCCTACAATGAGCAGTTCTTC. Amino acids: CASTQEGGASYNEQFF. The rearrangement joins TRBV12-3 or TRBV12-4 to TRBJ2-1, with D perhaps given as TRBD1 or TRBD2 (6 bases each). The CDR3 runs 16 residues. V was clipped by 7 bases and J by 0 bases, with 16 bases between them.